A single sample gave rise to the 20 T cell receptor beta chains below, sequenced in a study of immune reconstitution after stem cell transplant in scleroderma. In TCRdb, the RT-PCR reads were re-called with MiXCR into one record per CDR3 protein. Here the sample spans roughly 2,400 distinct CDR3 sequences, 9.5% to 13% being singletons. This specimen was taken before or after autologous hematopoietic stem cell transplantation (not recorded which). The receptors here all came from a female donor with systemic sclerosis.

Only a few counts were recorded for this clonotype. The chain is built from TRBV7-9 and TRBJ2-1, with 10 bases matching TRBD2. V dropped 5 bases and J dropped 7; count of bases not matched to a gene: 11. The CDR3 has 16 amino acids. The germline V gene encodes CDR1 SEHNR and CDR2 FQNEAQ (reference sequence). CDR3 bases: TGTGCCAGCAGCCCCCCGACTAGCGGGCTAGCAAATGAGCAGTTCTTC. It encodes CASSPPTSGLANEQFF.

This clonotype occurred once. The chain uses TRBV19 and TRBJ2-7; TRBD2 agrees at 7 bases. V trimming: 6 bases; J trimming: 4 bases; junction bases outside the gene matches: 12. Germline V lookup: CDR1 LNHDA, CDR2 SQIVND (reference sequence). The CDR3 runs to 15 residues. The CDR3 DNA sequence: TGTGCCAGTAGGATAATGGCTAGCGGAGAGTACGAGCAGTACTTC. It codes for CASRIMASGEYEQYF. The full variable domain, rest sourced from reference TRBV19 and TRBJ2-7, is DGGITQSPKYLFRKEGQNVTLSCEQNLNHDAMYWYRQDPGQGLRLIYYSQIVNDFQKGDIAEGYSVSREKKESFPLTVTSAQKNPTAFYLCASRIMASGEYEQYFGPGTRLTVT.

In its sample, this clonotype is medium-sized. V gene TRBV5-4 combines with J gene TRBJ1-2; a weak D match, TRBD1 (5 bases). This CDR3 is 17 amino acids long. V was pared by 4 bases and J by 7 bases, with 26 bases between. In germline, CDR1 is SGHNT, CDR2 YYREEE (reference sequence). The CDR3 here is CASSPKGTGLLPGGYTF. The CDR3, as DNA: TGTGCCAGCAGCCCAAAAGGGACCGGGCTCTTACCCGGTGGCTACACCTTC.

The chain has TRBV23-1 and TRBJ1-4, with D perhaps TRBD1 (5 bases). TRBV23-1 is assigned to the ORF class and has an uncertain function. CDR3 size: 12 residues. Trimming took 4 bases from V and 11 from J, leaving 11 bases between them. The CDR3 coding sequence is TGCGCCAGCAGTCGGGGGTCCTATAAACTGTTTTTT. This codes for CASSRGSYKLFF.

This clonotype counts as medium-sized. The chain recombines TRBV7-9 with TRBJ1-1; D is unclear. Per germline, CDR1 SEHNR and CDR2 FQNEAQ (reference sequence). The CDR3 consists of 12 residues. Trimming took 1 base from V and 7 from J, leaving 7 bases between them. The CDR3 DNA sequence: TGTGCCAGCAGCTTAGGGGTTATTGAAGCTTTCTTT. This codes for CASSLGVIEAFF.

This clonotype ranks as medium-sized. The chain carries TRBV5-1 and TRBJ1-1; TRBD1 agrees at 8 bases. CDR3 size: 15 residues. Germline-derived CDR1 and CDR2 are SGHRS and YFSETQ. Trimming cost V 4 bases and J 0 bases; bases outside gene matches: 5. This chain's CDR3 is CASSKPGQVNTEAFF. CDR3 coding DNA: TGCGCCAGCAGCAAACCGGGACAGGTGAACACTGAAGCTTTCTTT.

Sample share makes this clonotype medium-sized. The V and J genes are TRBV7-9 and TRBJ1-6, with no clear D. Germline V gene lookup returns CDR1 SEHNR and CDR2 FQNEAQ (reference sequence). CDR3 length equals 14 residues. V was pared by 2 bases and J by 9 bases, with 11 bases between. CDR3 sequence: CASSLTNMISPLHF. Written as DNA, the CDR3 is TGTGCCAGCAGCTTAACCAACATGATTTCACCCCTCCACTTT.

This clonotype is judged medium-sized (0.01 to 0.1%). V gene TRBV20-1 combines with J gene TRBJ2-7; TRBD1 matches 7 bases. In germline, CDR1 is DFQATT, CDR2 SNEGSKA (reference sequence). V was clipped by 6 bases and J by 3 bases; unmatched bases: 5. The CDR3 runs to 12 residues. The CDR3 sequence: CSALGTDYEQYF. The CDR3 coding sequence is TGCAGTGCCCTTGGGACAGACTACGAGCAGTACTTC.

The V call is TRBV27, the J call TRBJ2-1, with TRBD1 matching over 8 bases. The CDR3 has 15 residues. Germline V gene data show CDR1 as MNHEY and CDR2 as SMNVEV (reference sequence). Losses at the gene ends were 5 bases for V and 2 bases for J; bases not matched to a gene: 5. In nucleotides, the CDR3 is TGTGCCAGCAGTACTCTGGACAGGGCCTACAATGAGCAGTTCTTC. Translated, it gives CASSTLDRAYNEQFF.

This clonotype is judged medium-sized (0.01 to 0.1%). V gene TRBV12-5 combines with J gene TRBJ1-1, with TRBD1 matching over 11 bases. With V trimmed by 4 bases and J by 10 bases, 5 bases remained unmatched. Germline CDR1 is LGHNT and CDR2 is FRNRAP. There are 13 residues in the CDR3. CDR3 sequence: CASGYGQGAGAFF. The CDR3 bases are TGTGCTAGTGGTTATGGACAGGGGGCAGGAGCTTTCTTT. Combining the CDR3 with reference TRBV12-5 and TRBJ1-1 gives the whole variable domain DARVTQTPRHKVTEMGQEVTMRCQPILGHNTVFWYRQTMMQGLELLAYFRNRAPLDDSGMPKDRFSAEMPDATLATLKIQPSEPRDSAVYFCASGYGQGAGAFFGQGTRLTVV.

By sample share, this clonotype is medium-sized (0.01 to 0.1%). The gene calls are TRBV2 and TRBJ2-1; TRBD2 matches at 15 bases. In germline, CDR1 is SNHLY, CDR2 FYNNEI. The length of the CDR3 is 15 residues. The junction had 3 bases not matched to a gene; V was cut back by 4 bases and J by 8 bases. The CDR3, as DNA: TGTGCCAGCAGTGCCCGGACTAGCGGGGGGGATGAGCAGTTCTTC. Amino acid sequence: CASSARTSGGDEQFF.

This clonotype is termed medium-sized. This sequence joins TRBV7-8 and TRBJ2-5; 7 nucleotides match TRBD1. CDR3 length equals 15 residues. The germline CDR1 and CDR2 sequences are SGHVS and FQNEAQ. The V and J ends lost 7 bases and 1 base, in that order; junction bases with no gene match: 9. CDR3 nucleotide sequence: TGTGCCAGCAACCTACTAGGGGGCAGCCAAGAGACCCAGTACTTC. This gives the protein CASNLLGGSQETQYF.

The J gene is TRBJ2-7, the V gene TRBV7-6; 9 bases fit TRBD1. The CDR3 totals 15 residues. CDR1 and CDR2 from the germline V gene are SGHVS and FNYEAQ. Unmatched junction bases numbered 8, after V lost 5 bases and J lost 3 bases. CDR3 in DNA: TGTGCCAGCAGCCCGTACGGGACAGGGATCTACGAGCAGTACTTC. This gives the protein CASSPYGTGIYEQYF.

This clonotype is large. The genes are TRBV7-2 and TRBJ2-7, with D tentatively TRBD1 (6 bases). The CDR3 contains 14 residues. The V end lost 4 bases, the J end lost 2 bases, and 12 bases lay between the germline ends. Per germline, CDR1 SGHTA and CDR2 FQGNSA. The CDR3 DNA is TGTGCCAGCAGCTGGACAGTTCTTCCCTACGAGCAGTACTTC. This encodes CASSWTVLPYEQYF.

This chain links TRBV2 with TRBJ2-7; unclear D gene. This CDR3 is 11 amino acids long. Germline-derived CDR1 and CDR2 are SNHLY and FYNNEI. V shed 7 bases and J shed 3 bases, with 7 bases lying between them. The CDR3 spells CASTVDYEQYF. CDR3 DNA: TGTGCCAGCACAGTAGACTACGAGCAGTACTTC.

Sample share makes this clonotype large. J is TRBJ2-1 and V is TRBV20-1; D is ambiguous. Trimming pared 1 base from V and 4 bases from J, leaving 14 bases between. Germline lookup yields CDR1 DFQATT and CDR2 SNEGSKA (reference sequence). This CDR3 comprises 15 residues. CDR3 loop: CSARVRKTPYNEQFF. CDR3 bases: TGCAGTGCTAGAGTCCGGAAAACCCCTTACAATGAGCAGTTCTTC.

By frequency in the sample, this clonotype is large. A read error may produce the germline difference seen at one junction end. The CDR3 region has the DNA TGTGCTAGCAGCCCGACTAGCGGGGGGACCCCTAGCACAGATACGCAGTATTTT. This translates into CASSPTSGGTPSTDTQYF. V and J are TRBV7-7 and TRBJ2-3, with 13 bases fitting TRBD2. This CDR3 spans 18 amino acids. The V gene's germline CDR1 is SSHAT and CDR2 FNYEAQ (reference sequence).

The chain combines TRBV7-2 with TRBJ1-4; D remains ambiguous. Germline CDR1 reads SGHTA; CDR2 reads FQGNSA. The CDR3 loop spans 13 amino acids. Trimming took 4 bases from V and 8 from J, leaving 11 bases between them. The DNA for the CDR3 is TGTGCCAGCAGCTCCTACGGGAGGGAAAAACTGTTTTTT. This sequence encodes CASSSYGREKLFF. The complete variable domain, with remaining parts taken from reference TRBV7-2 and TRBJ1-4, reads GAGVSQSPSNKVTEKGKDVELRCDPISGHTALYWYRQSLGQGLEFLIYFQGNSAPDKSGLPSDRFSAERTGGSVSTLTIQRTQQEDSAVYLCASSSYGREKLFFGSGTQLSVL.

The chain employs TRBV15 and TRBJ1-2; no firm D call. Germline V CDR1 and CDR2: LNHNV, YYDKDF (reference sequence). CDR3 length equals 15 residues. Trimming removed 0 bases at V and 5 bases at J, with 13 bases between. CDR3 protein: CATSRDMGLLYGYTF. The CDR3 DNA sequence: TGTGCCACCAGCAGAGATATGGGCCTTCTTTATGGCTACACCTTC.

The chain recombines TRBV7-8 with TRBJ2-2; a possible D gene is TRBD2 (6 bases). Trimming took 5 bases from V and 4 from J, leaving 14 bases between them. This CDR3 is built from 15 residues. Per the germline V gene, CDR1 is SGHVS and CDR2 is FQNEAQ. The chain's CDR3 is CASSNQRVLTGELFF. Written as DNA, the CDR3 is TGTGCCAGCAGCAATCAGCGGGTTCTCACCGGGGAGCTGTTTTTT.